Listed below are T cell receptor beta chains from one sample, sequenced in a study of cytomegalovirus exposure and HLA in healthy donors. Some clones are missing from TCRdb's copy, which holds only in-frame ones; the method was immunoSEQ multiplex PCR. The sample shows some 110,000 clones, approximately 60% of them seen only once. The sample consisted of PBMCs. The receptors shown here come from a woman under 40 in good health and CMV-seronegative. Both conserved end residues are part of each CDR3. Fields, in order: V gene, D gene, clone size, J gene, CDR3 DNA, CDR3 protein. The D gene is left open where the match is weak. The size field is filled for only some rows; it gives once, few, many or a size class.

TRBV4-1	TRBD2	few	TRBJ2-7	TGCGCCAGCAGCCAGGGACTAGCGCGCGGCTACGAGCAGTACTTC	CASSQGLARGYEQYF
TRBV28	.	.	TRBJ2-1	TGTGCCAGCAGTTTAAGTTTGGGGAGCTCCTACAATGAGCAGTTCTTC	CASSLSLGSSYNEQFF
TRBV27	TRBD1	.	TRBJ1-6	TGTGCCAGCAGCCTGGCCCGGGACAGGGGTTATAATTCACCCCTCCACTTT	CASSLARDRGYNSPLHF
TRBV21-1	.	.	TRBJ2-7	TGTGCCAGTGGAGTGGCAAGATTTACCTACGAGCAGTACTTC	CASGVARFTYEQYF
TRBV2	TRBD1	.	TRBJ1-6	TGTGCCAGCAGTGGGACAGGGGGCTACAATTCACCCCTCCACTTT	CASSGTGGYNSPLHF
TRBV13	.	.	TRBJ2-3	TGTGCCAGCAGCTTAGGACCGCTCGGCTATCCGGGGACAGATACGCAGTATTTT	CASSLGPLGYPGTDTQYF
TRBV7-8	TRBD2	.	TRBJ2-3	TGTGCCAGCGGGGGGGACTACAGCACAGATACGCAGTATTTT	CASGGDYSTDTQYF
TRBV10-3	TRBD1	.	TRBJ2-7	TGTGCCATCAGGGGACAGACCTCCTACGAGCAGTACTTC	CAIRGQTSYEQYF
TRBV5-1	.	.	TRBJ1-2	TGCGCCAGCAGTCCGAACCCGCAGGGTAACTATGGCTACACCTTC	CASSPNPQGNYGYTF
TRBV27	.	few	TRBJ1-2	TGTGCCAGCAGTTTAGGGCAGGGGAATGGCTACACCTTC	CASSLGQGNGYTF
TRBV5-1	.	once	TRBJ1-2	TGCGCCAGCAGCATGAACCGGGACAACGACTATGGCTACACCTTC	CASSMNRDNDYGYTF
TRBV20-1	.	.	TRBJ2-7	TGCAGTGCTAGAGGAGGCGAGCAGTACTTC	CSARGGEQYF
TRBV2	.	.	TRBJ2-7	TGTGCCAGCAGTCCAAAGTGGGGGCGAAGCTCCTACGAGCAGTACTTC	CASSPKWGRSSYEQYF
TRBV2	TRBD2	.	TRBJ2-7	TGTGCCACCCATCAAGGGGAGGGGATTTCCTACGAGCAGTACTTC	CATHQGEGISYEQYF
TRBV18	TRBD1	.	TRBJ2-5	TGTGCCAGCTCACCTAACAGGGGGCTCGGGGAGACCCAGTACTTC	CASSPNRGLGETQYF
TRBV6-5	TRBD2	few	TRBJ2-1	TGTGCCAGCAGTCCACTAGCGGGAAGTAAAAATGAGCAGTTCTTC	CASSPLAGSKNEQFF
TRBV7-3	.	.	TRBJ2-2	TGTGCCACGAGGAGGTCGAACACCGGGGAGCTGTTTTTT	CATRRSNTGELFF
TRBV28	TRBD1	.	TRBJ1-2	TGTGCCAGCAGGCCCGGGACAGGGACGGGCGGCTACACCTTC	CASRPGTGTGGYTF
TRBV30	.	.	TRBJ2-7	TGTGCCTGGAGTATTGGACTCAGCTCCTACGAGCAGTACTTC	CAWSIGLSSYEQYF
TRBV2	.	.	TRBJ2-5	TGTGCCAGCAGTGAACGGTGGGCGGGAAGTGGAGAGACCCAGTACTTC	CASSERWAGSGETQYF
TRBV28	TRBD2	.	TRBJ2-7	TGTGCCAGCAGTTTAGGGACTAGCCCCGACGACGAGCAGTACTTC	CASSLGTSPDDEQYF
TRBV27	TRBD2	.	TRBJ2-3	TGTGCCAGCAACAGACTAGCGGAGAACACAGATACGCAGTATTTT	CASNRLAENTDTQYF
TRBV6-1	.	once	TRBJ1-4	TGTGCCAGCAGTAGTCGGCCCGAGCGAAATGAAAAACTGTTTTTT	CASSSRPERNEKLFF
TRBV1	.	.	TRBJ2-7	TGCACCAGCACCAAGCGGGGGGAGACCCACGAGCAGTACTTC	CTSTKRGETHEQYF
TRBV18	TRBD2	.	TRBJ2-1	TGTGCCAGCTCACCCAGCATAGCGGGAGCTGGCAATGAGCAGTTCTTC	CASSPSIAGAGNEQFF
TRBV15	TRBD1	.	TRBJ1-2	TGTGCCACCAGCAGAGACAGGGGGCTCGGTGGCTACACCTTC	CATSRDRGLGGYTF
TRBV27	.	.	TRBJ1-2	TGTGCCAGCAGTACCCGAGGGAGCTATGGCTACACCTTC	CASSTRGSYGYTF
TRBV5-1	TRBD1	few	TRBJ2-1	TGCGCCAGCAGCCTTAGGGACAGTTATAACAATGAGCAGTTCTTC	CASSLRDSYNNEQFF
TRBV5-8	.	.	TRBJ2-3	TGTGCCAGCAGCTTGGGGCGGGGGCGCATCGCAGATACGCAGTATTTT	CASSLGRGRIADTQYF
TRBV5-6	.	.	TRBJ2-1	TGTGCCAGCAGCCGGACAGACTCCTACAATGAGCAGTTCTTC	CASSRTDSYNEQFF
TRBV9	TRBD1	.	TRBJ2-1	TGTGCCAGCAGCGTAGACAGGGGGATGTGGAATGAGCAGTTCTTC	CASSVDRGMWNEQFF
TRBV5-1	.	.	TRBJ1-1	TGCGCCAGCAGCTTGTCGGTGGGAGACACTGAAGCTTTCTTT	CASSLSVGDTEAFF
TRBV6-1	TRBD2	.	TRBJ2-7	TGTGCCAGCCCCTTATGGGAGGGGAATTCCTACGAGCAGTACTTC	CASPLWEGNSYEQYF
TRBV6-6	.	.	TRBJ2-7	TGTGCCAGCAGCCTTGGACAGCATAGGGCCTACGAGCAGTACTTC	CASSLGQHRAYEQYF
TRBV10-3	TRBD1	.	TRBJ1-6	TGTGCCACCTCCACAGGGGAGAGAAATTCACCCCTCCACTTT	CATSTGERNSPLHF
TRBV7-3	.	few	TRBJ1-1	TGTGCCAGCAGCTTAATAGGCGGAAGGAACACTGAAGCTTTCTTT	CASSLIGGRNTEAFF
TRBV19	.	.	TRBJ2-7	TGTGCCAGTAGGCTTCCCGGGACCTACGAGCAGTACTTC	CASRLPGTYEQYF
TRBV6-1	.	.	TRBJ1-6	TGTGCCTACTGTTGGGACAATGATAATTCACCCCTCTACTTT	CAYCWDNDNSPLYF
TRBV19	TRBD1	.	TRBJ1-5	TGTGCCAGTAGTGCCTATACAGGGGGAAGCAATCAGCCCCAGCATTTT	CASSAYTGGSNQPQHF
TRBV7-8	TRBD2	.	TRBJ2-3	TGTGCCAGCAGCTTCGGGGGACTAGCGCTCGCAGATACGCAGTATTTT	CASSFGGLALADTQYF
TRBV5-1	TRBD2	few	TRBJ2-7	TGCGCCAGCAGCCCCTTAGCGGGACTCTACGAGCAGTACTTC	CASSPLAGLYEQYF
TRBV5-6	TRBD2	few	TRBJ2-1	TGTGCCAGCAGCTTACCGGGACTAGCGAATGAGCAGTTCTTC	CASSLPGLANEQFF